Sequencing of this T cell receptor (beta chain) was carried out in a study of long-term antiretroviral therapy in people with HIV. Germline V gives CDR1 SGHTA, CDR2 FQGNSA. The V and J ends lost 4 bases and 3 bases respectively, with 6 bases between them. This CDR3 spans 12 amino acids. The run of the v3.0 immunoSEQ assay was at survey level. Using immunoSEQ multiplex PCR, the repertoire was profiled, and TCRdb retains in-frame clones only, with some absent. This sample has some 25,000 clones; about 86% occur once, and the top ten carry approximately 16%. This sequence was found in a man in his fifties or sixties with HIV. The chain uses TRBV7-2 and TRBJ1-2; D remains unclear. Sequenced here: unsorted PBMCs, sampled 1.2 years after starting antiretroviral therapy. CDR3 sequence: CASSSDHYGYTF. CDR3 nucleotides: TGTGCCAGCAGCTCCGACCACTATGGCTACACCTTC.